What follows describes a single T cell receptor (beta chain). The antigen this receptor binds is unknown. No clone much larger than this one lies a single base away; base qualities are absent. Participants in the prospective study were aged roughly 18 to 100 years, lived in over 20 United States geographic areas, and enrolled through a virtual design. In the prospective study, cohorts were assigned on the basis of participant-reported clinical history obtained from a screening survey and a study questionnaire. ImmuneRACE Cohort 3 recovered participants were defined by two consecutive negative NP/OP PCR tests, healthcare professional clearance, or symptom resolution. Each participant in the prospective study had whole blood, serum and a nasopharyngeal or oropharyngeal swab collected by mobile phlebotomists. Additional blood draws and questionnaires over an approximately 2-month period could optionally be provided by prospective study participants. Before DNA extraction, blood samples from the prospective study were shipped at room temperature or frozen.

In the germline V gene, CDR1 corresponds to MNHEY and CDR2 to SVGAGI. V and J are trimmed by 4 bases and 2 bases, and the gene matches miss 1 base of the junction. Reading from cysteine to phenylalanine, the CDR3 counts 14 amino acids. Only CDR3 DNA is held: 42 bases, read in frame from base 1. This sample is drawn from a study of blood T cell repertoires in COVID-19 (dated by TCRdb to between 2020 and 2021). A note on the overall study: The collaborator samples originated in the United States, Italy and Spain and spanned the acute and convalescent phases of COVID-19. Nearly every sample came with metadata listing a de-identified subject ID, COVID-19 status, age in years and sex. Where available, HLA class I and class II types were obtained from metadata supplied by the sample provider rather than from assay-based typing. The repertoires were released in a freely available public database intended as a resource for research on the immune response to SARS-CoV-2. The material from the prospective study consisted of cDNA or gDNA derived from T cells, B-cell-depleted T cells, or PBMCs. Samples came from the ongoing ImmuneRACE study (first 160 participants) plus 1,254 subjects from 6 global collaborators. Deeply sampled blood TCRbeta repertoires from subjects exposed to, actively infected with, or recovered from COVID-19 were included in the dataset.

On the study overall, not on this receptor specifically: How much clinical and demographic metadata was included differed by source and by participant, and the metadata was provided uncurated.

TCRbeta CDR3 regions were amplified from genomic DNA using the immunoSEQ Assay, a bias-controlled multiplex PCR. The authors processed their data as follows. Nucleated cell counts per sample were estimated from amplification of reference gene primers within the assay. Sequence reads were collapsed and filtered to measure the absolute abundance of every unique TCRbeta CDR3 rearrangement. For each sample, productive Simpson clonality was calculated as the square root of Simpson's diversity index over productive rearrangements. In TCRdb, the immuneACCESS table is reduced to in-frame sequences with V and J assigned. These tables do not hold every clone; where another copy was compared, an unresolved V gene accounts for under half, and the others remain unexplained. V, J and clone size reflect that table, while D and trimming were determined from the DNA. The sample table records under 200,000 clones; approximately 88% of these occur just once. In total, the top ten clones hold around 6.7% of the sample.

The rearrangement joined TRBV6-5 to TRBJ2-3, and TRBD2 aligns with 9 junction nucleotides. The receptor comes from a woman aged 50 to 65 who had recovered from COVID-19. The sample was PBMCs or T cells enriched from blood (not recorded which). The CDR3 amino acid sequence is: CASSSSGNTDTQYF. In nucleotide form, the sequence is TGTGCCAGCAGTTCTAGCGGGAACACAGATACGCAGTATTTT.